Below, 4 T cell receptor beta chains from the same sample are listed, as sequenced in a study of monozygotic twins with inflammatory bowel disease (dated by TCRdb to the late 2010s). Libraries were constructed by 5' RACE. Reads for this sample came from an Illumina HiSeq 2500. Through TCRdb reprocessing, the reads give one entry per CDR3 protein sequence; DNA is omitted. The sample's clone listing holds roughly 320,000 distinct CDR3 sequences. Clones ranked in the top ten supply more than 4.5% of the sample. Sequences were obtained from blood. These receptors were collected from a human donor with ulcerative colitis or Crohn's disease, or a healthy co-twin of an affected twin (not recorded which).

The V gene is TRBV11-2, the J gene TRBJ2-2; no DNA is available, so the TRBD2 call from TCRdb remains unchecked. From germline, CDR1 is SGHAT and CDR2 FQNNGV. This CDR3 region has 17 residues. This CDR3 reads CASRLSAGFYLGGELFF.

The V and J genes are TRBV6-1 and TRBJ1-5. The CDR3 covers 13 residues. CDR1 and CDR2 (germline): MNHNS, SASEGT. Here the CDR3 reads CASSEGGIQPQHF.

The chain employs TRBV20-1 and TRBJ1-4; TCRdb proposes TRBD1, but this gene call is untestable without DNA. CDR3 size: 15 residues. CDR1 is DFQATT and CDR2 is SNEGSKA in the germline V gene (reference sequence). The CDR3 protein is CSANRGVGSNEKLFF.

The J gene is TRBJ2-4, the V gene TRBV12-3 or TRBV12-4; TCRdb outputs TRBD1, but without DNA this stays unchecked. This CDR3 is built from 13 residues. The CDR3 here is CASSRGQPNIQYF.